The clone carrying this TCR delta chain was seen a handful of times. Its specificity is unknown. Sequences come from RNA converted to cDNA by reverse transcription. Pooled V-gene forward primers with one constant-region reverse primer generated the CDR3 amplicons by multiplex PCR. TCRdb redid clone calling on the multiplex PCR reads using CATT. The sample has approximately 25,000 delta-chain clones, around 28% seen once. After alphabeta T cell depletion, CD3+ Vdelta1+ Vdelta2- thymocytes were sorted. The source of the sample is a study of Vδ1+ human thymocytes. With 0 bases removed from V and 0 bases from J, the gap between germline ends came to 23 bases. The germline V gene encodes CDR1 TSWWSYY and CDR2 QGS. The CDR3 is 20 amino acids. Study findings and constraints: Unexpected Vdelta2 sequences could cause misinterpretation of bulk repertoire data. Despite high sort purity, around 19% of thymic T cell receptor delta sequences were Vdelta2. In the thymus, TRG and TRD repertoires looked highly polyclonal with Gaussian CDR3 lengths. TRD repertoires were essentially private, unlike widely shared TRG clonotypes.

This chain connects TRDV1 to TRDJ1; maybe TRDD3 (6 bases). This sequence was found in a boy under three years old who had congenital heart surgery. The sequenced sample consisted of Vdelta1+ gamma-delta thymocytes from the thymus. Sample subset: FACS-sorted CD3+ TCRalphabeta- TCRVdelta1+ TCRVdelta2- thymocytes. The CDR3 here is CALGELNPLRGWSYTDKLIF. CDR3 nucleotides: TGTGCTCTTGGGGAACTTAATCCCTTACGGGGATGGTCGTACACCGATAAACTCATCTTT.